Included here is one T cell receptor (beta chain) sequence, with context. The use of a sample-barcoded 5' primer and a J-beta primer mix characterized a second PCR of 7 to 11 cycles. Each CDR3 protein is one row after TCRdb ran MiXCR on the 5' RACE reads. The table lists more than 750,000 distinct CDR3 sequences, roughly 29% of them singletons. This sample is drawn from a study of blood T cells in healthy people across ages. Trimming cost V 5 bases and J 6 bases; bases outside gene matches: 7. The CDR3 is 14 amino acids. The data also belong to a second study, concerning T cells of mothers and their children.

This TCR derives from a woman aged 35 to 49 in good health. The chain is built from TRBV12-3 or TRBV12-4 and TRBJ1-5, with 7 bases matching TRBD1. The sample comprised blood. The CDR3 protein is CASSRQGLRQPQHF. DNA of the CDR3: TGTGCCAGCAGTCGACAGGGCTTGCGTCAGCCCCAGCATTTT.